This entry lists 25 T cell receptor beta chains sequenced from one sample in a study of cytomegalovirus exposure and HLA in healthy donors. The PCR employed 60 Vbeta primers together with 13 Jbeta primers. Measured with immunoSEQ multiplex PCR; TCRdb has only the in-frame clones, and not every one. The sample has about 160,000 clones; around 77% are singletons. The sample was PBMCs. These receptors were collected from a young man in good health and CMV-seropositive.

V gene TRBV9 combines with J gene TRBJ2-1; 12 nucleotides match TRBD2. Losses at the gene ends were 3 bases for V and 7 bases for J; bases not matched to a gene: 8. The CDR3 loop spans 16 amino acids. The germline V gene has CDR1 SGDLS and CDR2 YYNGEE. The chain's CDR3 is CASSATGTSGFNEQFF. Here the CDR3 DNA reads TGTGCCAGCAGCGCGACCGGGACTAGCGGGTTTAATGAGCAGTTCTTC. The full variable domain, with the rest looked up from reference TRBV9 and TRBJ2-1, is DSGVTQTPKHLITATGQRVTLRCSPRSGDLSVYWYQQSLDQGLQFLIQYYNGEERAKGNILERFSAQQFPDLHSELNLSSLELGDSALYFCASSATGTSGFNEQFFGPGTRLTVL.

This chain uses TRBV2 with TRBJ1-6; no firm D call. Trimming removed 2 bases from V and 5 bases from J, with 13 bases in between. The length of the CDR3 is 16 residues. Germline V gene lookup returns CDR1 SNHLY and CDR2 FYNNEI. In nucleotides, the CDR3 is TGTGCCAGCAGTGAACCTGCTAGCTACCATAATTCACCCCTCCACTTT. Its translation: CASSEPASYHNSPLHF.

CDR3 amino acids: CAWSTRDRNSYEQYF. Here the CDR3 DNA reads TGTGCCTGGAGTACCCGGGACAGGAACTCCTACGAGCAGTACTTC. The chain carries TRBV30 and TRBJ2-7, with 8 bases matching TRBD1. Germline V gives CDR1 GTSNPN, CDR2 SVGIG (reference sequence). This CDR3 comprises 15 residues. V lost 2 bases, J lost 0 bases, and 6 bases stayed unmatched. Looking up the rest from reference TRBV30 and TRBJ2-7 gives the full variable domain: SQTIHQWPATLVQPVGSPLSLECTVEGTSNPNLYWYRQAAGRGLQLLFYSVGIGQISSEVPQNLSASRPQDRQFILSSKKLLLSDSGFYLCAWSTRDRNSYEQYFGPGTRLTVT.

This chain uses TRBV6-5 with TRBJ2-7, with 9 bases lining up with TRBD1. Germline V CDR1 and CDR2: MNHEY, SVGAGI. After removal of 6 bases from V and 2 bases from J, the junction contained 8 bases not matched to a gene. This CDR3 comprises 15 residues. DNA for the CDR3: TGTGCCAGCAGACTACAGGGGGCAACGCCCTACGAGCAGTACTTC. As protein: CASRLQGATPYEQYF.

This chain uses TRBV4-1 with TRBJ2-7; D is unclear. From germline, CDR1 is MGHRA and CDR2 YSYEKL. The germline V and J ends were trimmed by 3 bases and 3 bases, with 6 bases remaining between them. This CDR3 contains 12 residues. CDR3 residues: CASSHLYYEQYF. The CDR3, as DNA: TGCGCCAGCAGCCATCTTTACTACGAGCAGTACTTC.

The chain combines TRBV23-1 with TRBJ2-3, with TRBD2 matching 11 bases. TRBV23-1 is recorded as an ORF, its role being uncertain. Germline trimming cut 6 bases from V and 4 bases from J; bases unmatched to any gene: 6. This CDR3 contains 15 residues. The CDR3 DNA reads as TGCGCCAGCAGCCATACTAGCGGGGGAGCAGATACGCAGTATTTT. As protein: CASSHTSGGADTQYF.

The chain combines TRBV30 with TRBJ2-3; D is unresolved. The CDR3 runs 12 residues. The germline V and J ends were trimmed by 2 bases and 1 base, with 4 bases remaining between them. Germline assignment: CDR1 GTSNPN and CDR2 SVGIG (reference sequence). DNA of the CDR3: TGTGCCTGGAGTCAGGGCACAGATACGCAGTATTTT. Its translation is CAWSQGTDTQYF.

The chain links TRBV18 to TRBJ1-2, with D possibly TRBD1 on 5 matching bases. V lost 2 bases, J lost 4 bases, and 8 bases lay in between. Germline lookup yields CDR1 KGHSH and CDR2 LQKENI. The CDR3 runs 13 residues. CDR3 amino acids: CASSPGAVYGYTF. The CDR3 DNA sequence: TGTGCCAGCTCACCAGGGGCGGTCTATGGCTACACCTTC.

This chain joins TRBV29-1 and TRBJ1-2; TRBD1 is a possible D gene (6 bases). In germline, CDR1 is SQVTM, CDR2 ANQGSEA. This CDR3 has 12 residues. V lost 0 bases and J lost 7, with 9 bases in between. The CDR3: CSVEDTRGGYTF. For the CDR3, the DNA is TGCAGCGTTGAAGATACCAGGGGTGGCTACACCTTC. Complete variable domain (other parts from reference TRBV29-1 and TRBJ1-2): SAVISQKPSRDICQRGTSLTIQCQVDSQVTMMFWYRQQPGQSLTLIATANQGSEATYESGFVIDKFPISRPNLTFSTLTVSNMSPEDSSIYLCSVEDTRGGYTFGSGTRLTVV.

The V gene is TRBV7-3, the J gene TRBJ1-1; D ambiguous. This CDR3 is built from 15 residues. Germline V CDR1 and CDR2: SGHTA, FQGTGA. The V end was cut by 5 bases, the J end by 1 base, with 14 bases between. In DNA, the CDR3 is TGTGCCAGCAGCGCAGAATTAAGAGGGAACACTGAAGCTTTCTTT. It is translated as CASSAELRGNTEAFF.

The chain is built from TRBV30 and TRBJ1-2; TRBD1 is a possible D gene (5 bases). Germline V lookup: CDR1 GTSNPN, CDR2 SVGIG (reference sequence). Deletions cut 5 bases from V and 3 bases from J, with 13 bases between. The length of the CDR3 is 13 residues. The CDR3 protein is CAWDRDFYYGYTF. Here the CDR3 DNA reads TGTGCCTGGGACCGGGACTTCTACTATGGCTACACCTTC. Full variable domain (remainder filled in from reference TRBV30 and TRBJ1-2): SQTIHQWPATLVQPVGSPLSLECTVEGTSNPNLYWYRQAAGRGLQLLFYSVGIGQISSEVPQNLSASRPQDRQFILSSKKLLLSDSGFYLCAWDRDFYYGYTFGSGTRLTVV.

The V gene is TRBV2, the J gene TRBJ2-7; D possibly corresponds to TRBD1 (6 bases). Germline lookup yields CDR1 SNHLY and CDR2 FYNNEI. Trimming pared 0 bases from V and 3 bases from J, leaving 9 bases between. The CDR3 totals 14 residues. Here the CDR3 DNA reads TGTGCCAGCAGTGAAGCCATACAGGGCTACGAGCAGTACTTC. Its translation: CASSEAIQGYEQYF.

This chain joins TRBV28 and TRBJ2-7, with 7 positions matching TRBD1. This CDR3 comprises 15 residues. The germline V gene has CDR1 MDHEN and CDR2 SYDVKM. The J segment lost 0 bases and the V segment lost 5 bases, leaving 7 bases of the junction unmatched. The CDR3: CASSPGTDNSYEQYF. The CDR3 nucleotides read TGTGCCAGCAGTCCGGGGACAGATAACTCCTACGAGCAGTACTTC. Variable domain in full (rest from reference TRBV28 and TRBJ2-7): DVKVTQSSRYLVKRTGEKVFLECVQDMDHENMFWYRQDPGLGLRLIYFSYDVKMKEKGDIPEGYSVSREKKERFSLILESASTNQTSMYLCASSPGTDNSYEQYFGPGTRLTVT.

Details on this clone: Germline is not matched at one junction end, which may reflect a read error. The chain carries TRBV7-3 and TRBJ2-7, with D possibly matching TRBD2 (5 bases). In germline, CDR1 is SGHTA, CDR2 FQGTGA. This CDR3 is built from 12 residues. This CDR3 is CSSSLSGYEQYF. The CDR3 nucleotides read TGTTCCAGCAGCTTAAGCGGATACGAGCAGTACTTC. Based on the CDR3 plus reference TRBV7-3 and TRBJ2-7, the full variable domain is GAGVSQTPSNKVTEKGKYVELRCDPISGHTALYWYRQSLGQGPEFLIYFQGTGAADDSGLPNDRFFAVRPEGSVSTLKIQRTERGDSAVYLCSSSLSGYEQYFGPGTRLTVT.

V gene TRBV29-1 combines with J gene TRBJ2-3; the D is unclear. Germline CDR1 reads SQVTM; CDR2 reads ANQGSEA. The CDR3 sequence is 16 residues long. V was cut by 0 bases and J by 0 bases, with 13 bases left in between. The DNA of the CDR3 is TGCAGCGTTGAAGAGTGGGCAGCAACTAGCACAGATACGCAGTATTTT. It is translated as CSVEEWAATSTDTQYF.

The rearrangement joins TRBV6-1 to TRBJ1-1; 8 nucleotides line up with TRBD1. V lost 8 bases and J lost 0; bases outside the gene matches: 5. Germline V gene lookup returns CDR1 MNHNS and CDR2 SASEGT. This CDR3 spans 14 amino acids. CDR3 sequence: CASVWTGMNTEAFF. DNA for the CDR3: TGTGCCAGCGTTTGGACAGGGATGAACACTGAAGCTTTCTTT.

The V gene is TRBV29-1, the J gene TRBJ2-5; 8 bases line up with TRBD1. The CDR3 covers 14 residues. Germline V gene sequence: CDR1 SQVTM, CDR2 ANQGSEA. Trimming cost V 6 bases and J 10 bases; bases outside gene matches: 16. For the CDR3, the DNA is TGCAGCGTAGGGGACAGGAATGAAGTTGGGGTCCAGTACTTC. It is translated as CSVGDRNEVGVQYF.

The genes are TRBV27 and TRBJ1-6, with 10 bases identical to TRBD1. Germline CDR1 and CDR2: MNHEY and SMNVEV (reference sequence). CDR3 size: 15 residues. The junction had 3 bases not matched to a gene; V was cut back by 6 bases and J by 4 bases. CDR3 region: CASRRQGAYNSPLHF. The CDR3 DNA reads as TGTGCCAGCAGACGACAGGGGGCTTATAATTCACCCCTCCACTTT.

This clone occurred a few times. The chain is built from TRBV27 and TRBJ1-2, with a weak D call TRBD1 (5 bases). Germline V gene sequence: CDR1 MNHEY, CDR2 SMNVEV (reference sequence). V dropped 3 bases and J dropped 3 bases, with 11 bases sitting between them. This CDR3 comprises 14 residues. The CDR3 region is CASSFFGGYYGYTF. In DNA, the CDR3 is TGTGCCAGCAGTTTCTTCGGGGGGTACTATGGCTACACCTTC.

This rearrangement joins TRBV28 to TRBJ1-5; D not resolved. The CDR3 runs to 12 residues. Trimming pared 7 bases from V and 2 bases from J, leaving 6 bases between. Germline loops: CDR1 MDHEN, CDR2 SYDVKM. The CDR3 sequence: CASTTGNQPQHF. As DNA, the CDR3 is TGTGCCAGCACCACAGGCAATCAGCCCCAGCATTTT.

V is TRBV2 and J is TRBJ2-2; a weak D match, TRBD2 (6 bases). Trimming left V 5 bases short and J 6 bases short, with 25 bases between. Germline lookup yields CDR1 SNHLY and CDR2 FYNNEI. This CDR3 contains 18 residues. The CDR3 spells CASSREVAVGPSSGELFF. Written as DNA, the CDR3 is TGTGCCAGCAGTAGGGAGGTAGCGGTGGGGCCAAGCTCCGGGGAGCTGTTTTTT.

The V and J genes are TRBV6-6 and TRBJ2-2; 8 nucleotides align to TRBD1. Germline trimming cut 7 bases from V and 6 bases from J; bases unmatched to any gene: 4. Germline V gene lookup returns CDR1 MNHNY and CDR2 SVGAGI (reference sequence). The CDR3 covers 13 residues. For the CDR3, the DNA is TGTGCCAGCACCGACAGGGGCCCCGGGGAGCTGTTTTTT. Residues: CASTDRGPGELFF.

The chain combines TRBV5-4 with TRBJ2-7; tentative D call: TRBD2 (6 bases). From germline, CDR1 is SGHNT and CDR2 YYREEE (reference sequence). The CDR3 runs to 14 residues. With 4 bases removed from V and 0 bases from J, the gap between germline ends came to 11 bases. CDR3 sequence reads: CASSRGLDSYEQYF. Written as DNA, the CDR3 is TGTGCCAGCAGCAGGGGACTGGACTCCTACGAGCAGTACTTC.

The chain couples TRBV27 to TRBJ2-7, with a possible D match to TRBD2 (6 bases). The CDR3 consists of 15 residues. V gave up 2 bases and J gave up 0 bases, with 11 bases separating them. Germline V gene sequence: CDR1 MNHEY, CDR2 SMNVEV (reference sequence). CDR3 DNA sequence: TGTGCCAGCAGTTTACGGGGGACCAGCTCCTACGAGCAGTACTTC. This codes for CASSLRGTSSYEQYF.

V usage is TRBV7-2 and J usage is TRBJ1-2, with 9 bases that match TRBD1. Germline V gene sequence: CDR1 SGHTA, CDR2 FQGNSA. V was clipped by 3 bases and J by 4 bases; unmatched bases: 18. The CDR3 runs to 19 residues. The chain's CDR3 is CASSFLSGSRQGEGYGYTF. As DNA, the CDR3 is TGTGCCAGCAGCTTTTTATCCGGAAGCCGACAGGGGGAGGGCTATGGCTACACCTTC.